These 7 T cell receptor beta chains were sequenced from one sample in a study of human T cells and chemical hapten exposure. From the RACE reads, TCRdb called clonotypes with MiXCR, one entry per CDR3 protein. Among roughly 82,000 distinct CDR3 sequences listed, 12% were seen once. The time point: patch test 1, 2 weeks after DPC sensitization. The sample's treatment: therapeutic diphenylcyclopropenone sensitization with weekly scalp DPC. The material was whole blood, obtained in connection with sensitization to the hapten diphenylcyclopropenone (DPC). The receptors shown here come from a woman aged 60-70 years with alopecia areata. Some clones in this sample may be carry-over from other donors' samples.

V is TRBV4-1 and J is TRBJ2-7; 8 nucleotides agree with TRBD2. Germline values: CDR1 MGHRA, CDR2 YSYEKL. The CDR3 sequence is 16 residues long. V shed 2 bases, J shed 5 bases, and the junction held 11 bases outside the gene matches. The CDR3 loop reads CASSQSGGRGAHEQYF. For the CDR3, the DNA is TGCGCCAGCAGCCAAAGCGGAGGGCGGGGGGCCCACGAGCAGTACTTC.

V and J are TRBV20-1 and TRBJ1-6; D is undetermined. This CDR3 spans 14 amino acids. V lost 0 bases to trimming and J lost 6 bases, with 9 bases between them. Per the germline V gene, CDR1 is DFQATT and CDR2 is SNEGSKA (reference sequence). CDR3 nucleotides: TGCAGTGCTAGAGATCTCAGGATTAATTCACCCCTCCACTTT. Translating gives CSARDLRINSPLHF.

The sample holds many counts of this clonotype. The genes are TRBV7-2 and TRBJ2-3, with 11 bases matching TRBD2. Trimming took 3 bases from V and 10 from J; bases not matched to a gene: 6. The CDR3 has 14 residues. The germline V gene encodes CDR1 SGHTA and CDR2 FQGNSA. The CDR3 reads CASSFSGGAAAQYF. DNA for the CDR3: TGTGCCAGCAGCTTTAGCGGGGGGGCCGCGGCGCAGTATTTT.

This clonotype turned up a few times. J is TRBJ1-2 and V is TRBV29-1; 12 nucleotides align to TRBD1. V lost 5 bases, J lost 5 bases, and 12 bases stayed unmatched. Germline V CDR1 and CDR2: SQVTM, ANQGSEA. The CDR3 covers 16 residues. CDR3 coding DNA: TGCAGCGTTATACCGGGACAGGGGGCGAAAACTTATGGCTACACCTTC. Its protein is CSVIPGQGAKTYGYTF.

The chain has TRBV6-5 and TRBJ1-1, with D perhaps TRBD1 (5 bases). The CDR3 spans 13 residues. Germline CDR1 and CDR2: MNHEY and SVGAGI. The ends were cut back, 6 bases at V and 5 bases at J, with 13 bases in the middle. CDR3 nucleotide sequence: TGTGCCAGCAGCCGGGGGGAGGGGACTGAAGCTTTCTTT. It translates to CASSRGEGTEAFF.

This clonotype was observed many times. The chain carries TRBV6-5 and TRBJ2-5; tentatively, D is TRBD2 (7 bases). This CDR3 comprises 14 residues. Germline CDR1 is MNHEY and CDR2 is SVGAGI. V lost 4 bases and J 2 bases, leaving 11 bases between the germline ends. The CDR3 here is CASSWGGRQETQYF. The CDR3 DNA follows: TGTGCCAGCAGTTGGGGGGGGCGGCAAGAGACCCAGTACTTC.

This clonotype was counted at least ten times. The V call is TRBV30, the J call TRBJ2-1; tentative D call: TRBD1 (6 bases). CDR1 and CDR2 (germline): GTSNPN, SVGIG (reference sequence). V gave up 5 bases and J gave up 8 bases, with 16 bases separating them. The CDR3 is made up of 13 amino acids. CDR3 loop: CAWDLQQGDEQFF. CDR3 nucleotides: TGTGCCTGGGACTTACAACAGGGAGATGAGCAGTTCTTC.